The next 12 T cell receptor beta chains were all read from a single sample in a study of PD-L1 blockade in urothelial cancer. Measured with immunoSEQ multiplex PCR; TCRdb has only the in-frame clones, and not every one. The sample lists roughly 44,000 clones; roughly 78% were seen once. Material: PBMCs, obtained around atezolizumab (anti-PD-L1) treatment. These receptors came from a man between 65 and 79 years old with urothelial cancer.

V usage is TRBV6-6 and J usage is TRBJ2-7; D ambiguous. V gave up 7 bases and J gave up 5 bases, with 9 bases separating them. The CDR3 is 11 residues long. Germline lookup yields CDR1 MNHNY and CDR2 SVGAGI (reference sequence). CDR3 sequence: CASKRSDEQYF. DNA for the CDR3: TGTGCCAGCAAGAGGAGCGACGAGCAGTACTTC.

This clone was recorded only once. The rearrangement uses TRBV7-2 and TRBJ1-2; 8 nucleotides align to TRBD1. The CDR3 has 15 residues. The ends lost 5 bases at V and 8 bases at J; junction bases unmatched: 13. The germline CDR1 and CDR2 sequences are SGHTA and FQGNSA. CDR3 in amino acids: CASSPDRAKWGGYTF. The DNA of the CDR3 is TGTGCCAGCAGCCCGGACAGGGCCAAATGGGGAGGCTACACCTTC.

Worth noting for this clone: Other DNA sequences in the same sample also yield this CDR3. The chain carries TRBV4-3 and TRBJ1-1; 10 nucleotides match TRBD1. Germline V gene sequence: CDR1 LGHNA, CDR2 YSLEER. Unmatched junction bases numbered 4, after V lost 1 base and J lost 5 bases. The CDR3 has 15 amino acids. CDR3 sequence reads: CASSQARTGGTEAFF. CDR3 in DNA: TGCGCCAGCAGCCAAGCCCGGACAGGGGGAACTGAAGCTTTCTTT.

This sequence joins TRBV5-5 and TRBJ2-7; 8 bases agree with TRBD1. Germline V gene lookup returns CDR1 SGHKS and CDR2 YYEKEE (reference sequence). CDR3 length: 15 residues. The ends lost 4 bases at V and 3 bases at J; junction bases unmatched: 9. The DNA for the CDR3 is TGTGCCAGCAGCCCCCGGGTGGGACAGGACTACGAGCAGTACTTC. Its protein product is CASSPRVGQDYEQYF.

The chain combines TRBV19 with TRBJ2-5; 16 nucleotides align to TRBD2. The CDR3 covers 20 residues. Germline CDR1 and CDR2: LNHDA and SQIVND (reference sequence). After removal of 5 bases from V and 4 bases from J, the junction contained 16 bases not matched to a gene. The CDR3 DNA is TGTGCCAGTAGTTCCGGACGAACCGGGACTAGCGGGGGGGCCCGAGAGACCCAGTACTTC. This sequence encodes CASSSGRTGTSGGARETQYF.

The chain links TRBV29-1 to TRBJ1-2, with TRBD1 matching over 8 bases. Unmatched junction bases numbered 4, after V lost 6 bases and J lost 7 bases. From germline, CDR1 is SQVTM and CDR2 ANQGSEA. This CDR3 spans 11 amino acids. CDR3 in DNA: TGCAGCGTGGGACAGGCGGGTGGCTACACCTTC. Protein sequence: CSVGQAGGYTF.

This rearrangement joins TRBV7-3 to TRBJ2-5; 8 bases are a match to TRBD2. CDR1 and CDR2 (germline): SGHTA, FQGTGA. This CDR3 is 15 amino acids long. Trimming cost V 5 bases and J 5 bases; bases outside gene matches: 10. The CDR3 nucleotides are TGTGCCAGCAGCCCCACGGGCGGGAGGTTCGAGACCCAGTACTTC. Translating gives CASSPTGGRFETQYF.

The chain combines TRBV9 with TRBJ1-1, with D maybe TRBD1 (5 bases). Germline V gene sequence: CDR1 SGDLS, CDR2 YYNGEE. V gave up 4 bases and J gave up 4 bases, with 17 bases separating them. CDR3 length: 15 amino acids. The CDR3 loop reads CASSPDPGVGTEAFF. CDR3 bases: TGTGCCAGCAGCCCGGACCCGGGGGTGGGCACTGAAGCTTTCTTT.

This rearrangement joins TRBV7-2 to TRBJ2-3; 7 bases align to TRBD2. V trimming: 3 bases; J trimming: 4 bases; junction bases outside the gene matches: 4. The CDR3 extends over 14 amino acids. Germline CDR1 and CDR2: SGHTA and FQGNSA. The CDR3, as DNA: TGTGCCAGCAGCTTTGACAGCGGGGCAGATACGCAGTATTTT. It yields the protein CASSFDSGADTQYF.

This chain joins TRBV28 and TRBJ1-4; possibly TRBD1 for D (6 bases). CDR3 length: 16 amino acids. The germline V gene encodes CDR1 MDHEN and CDR2 SYDVKM. The V end lost 3 bases, the J end lost 0 bases, and 11 bases lay between the germline ends. CDR3 sequence reads: CASSFLTGPTNEKLFF. CDR3 nucleotide sequence: TGTGCCAGCAGTTTTCTGACAGGCCCAACTAATGAAAAACTGTTTTTT.

This clone was recorded only once. This chain links TRBV6-6 with TRBJ1-2, with D maybe TRBD1 (5 bases). Germline CDR1 MNHNY, CDR2 SVGAGI (reference sequence). Deletions cut 6 bases from V and 2 bases from J, with 13 bases between. The CDR3 runs to 14 residues. CDR3 loop: CASSKGQLNYGYTF. The CDR3 DNA reads as TGTGCCAGCAGCAAGGGGCAGCTCAACTATGGCTACACCTTC.

The chain combines TRBV7-6 with TRBJ2-6, with 8 bases identical to TRBD1. The CDR3 runs 16 residues. The V gene end was trimmed by 5 bases and the J gene end by 3 bases; junction bases not matched to a gene: 6. Per the germline V gene, CDR1 is SGHVS and CDR2 is FNYEAQ. CDR3 sequence reads: CASSARTGIGANVLTF. For the CDR3, the DNA is TGTGCCAGCAGCGCCCGGACAGGGATTGGGGCCAACGTCCTGACTTTC.